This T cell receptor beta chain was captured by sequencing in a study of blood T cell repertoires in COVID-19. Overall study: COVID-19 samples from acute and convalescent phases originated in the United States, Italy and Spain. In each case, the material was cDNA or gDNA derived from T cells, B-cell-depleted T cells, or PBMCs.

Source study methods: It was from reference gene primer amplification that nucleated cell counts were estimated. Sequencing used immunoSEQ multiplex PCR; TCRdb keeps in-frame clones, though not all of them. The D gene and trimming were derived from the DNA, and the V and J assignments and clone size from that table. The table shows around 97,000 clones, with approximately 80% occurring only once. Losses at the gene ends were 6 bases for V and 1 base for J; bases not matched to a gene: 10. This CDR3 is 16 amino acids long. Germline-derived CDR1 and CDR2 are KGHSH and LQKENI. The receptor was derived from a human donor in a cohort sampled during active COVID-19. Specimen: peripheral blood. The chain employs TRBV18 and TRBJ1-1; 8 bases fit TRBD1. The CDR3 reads CASSTLPDRANTEAFF. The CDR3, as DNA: TGTGCCAGCTCTACCCTTCCGGACAGGGCGAACACTGAAGCTTTCTTT. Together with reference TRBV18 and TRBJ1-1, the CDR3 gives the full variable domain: NAGVMQNPRHLVRRRGQEARLRCSPMKGHSHVYWYRQLPEEGLKFMVYLQKENIIDESGMPKERFSAEFPKEGPSILRIQQVVRGDSAAYFCASSTLPDRANTEAFFGQGTRLTVV.